This TCR beta chain was obtained from a study of blood T cell repertoires in COVID-19. Study information: Italy, Spain and the United States were the sources of the convalescent and acute COVID-19 samples. The analysed material was cDNA or gDNA that came from T cells, B-cell-depleted T cells, or PBMCs.

Using immunoSEQ multiplex PCR, the repertoire was profiled, and TCRdb retains in-frame clones only, with some absent. The profile covers approximately 220,000 clones, with 83% appearing a single time and 3% to 4.5% taken by the ten largest. The source of this sequence is a woman aged 40-49 years who had been exposed to COVID-19. Sequencing input: PBMCs or T cells enriched from blood (not recorded which).

The CDR3 reads CASSLGLRVGALGDTQYF. For the CDR3, the DNA is TGTGCCAGCAGCTTAGGATTAAGAGTGGGGGCCCTCGGGGATACGCAGTATTTT. The chain employs TRBV7-9 and TRBJ2-3; a possible D gene is TRBD1 (6 bases). The CDR3 loop spans 18 amino acids. V was trimmed by 1 base and J by 6 bases, leaving 23 bases between them. The germline CDR1 and CDR2 sequences are SEHNR and FQNEAQ (reference sequence). The full variable domain, with the rest looked up from reference TRBV7-9 and TRBJ2-3, is DTGVSQNPRHKITKRGQNVTFRCDPISEHNRLYWYRQTLGQGPEFLTYFQNEAQLEKSRLLSDRFSAERPKGSFSTLEIQRTEQGDSAMYLCASSLGLRVGALGDTQYFGPGTRLTVL.